This T cell receptor beta chain originates from a study of blood T cells in healthy people across ages. For the study at large: Using template switching, researchers captured about one barcoded beta molecule for each two T cells.

A J-beta primer mix and a sample-barcoded 5' primer were used in a second PCR of roughly 6 to 11 cycles. TCRdb analysed the 5' RACE reads with MiXCR anew, one entry per CDR3 protein. This repertoire shows about 780,000 distinct CDR3 sequences, 46% found once; its top ten account for less than 20%. Sample donors were healthy Caucasian individuals that came from Russia, aged roughly 6 to 100. This clonotype occurred a few times. Its antigen remains unknown. Germline V gene lookup returns CDR1 DFQATT and CDR2 SNEGSKA (reference sequence). The CDR3 loop spans 15 amino acids. The V and J ends lost 1 base and 6 bases, in that order; junction bases with no gene match: 7. Broader study findings: With unsorted PBMCs, a conclusive comparison of naive versus antigen-experienced cells was not possible. While age rose, TCR beta diversity per million T cells dropped in a roughly linear way.

The TCR sequence derives from a man older than 75 in good health. The chain employs TRBV20-1 and TRBJ2-5; 11 positions match TRBD2. Source material: blood. DNA of the CDR3: TGCAGTGCTAGAGCACTAGCGGGAGATGTACAGACCCAGTACTTC. The encoded protein is CSARALAGDVQTQYF.